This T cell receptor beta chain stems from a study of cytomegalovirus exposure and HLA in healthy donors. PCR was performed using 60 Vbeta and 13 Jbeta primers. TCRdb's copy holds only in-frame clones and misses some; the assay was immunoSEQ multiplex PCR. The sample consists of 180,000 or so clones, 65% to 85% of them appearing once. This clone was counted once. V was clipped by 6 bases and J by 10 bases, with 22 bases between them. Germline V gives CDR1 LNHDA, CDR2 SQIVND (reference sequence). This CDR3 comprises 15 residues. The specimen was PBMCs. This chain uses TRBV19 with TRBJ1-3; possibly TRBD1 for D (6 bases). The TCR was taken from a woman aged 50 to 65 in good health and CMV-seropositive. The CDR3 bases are TGTGCCAGTAGGCCAGTTTCAGGGGCGATGGATACCATATATTTT. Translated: CASRPVSGAMDTIYF.